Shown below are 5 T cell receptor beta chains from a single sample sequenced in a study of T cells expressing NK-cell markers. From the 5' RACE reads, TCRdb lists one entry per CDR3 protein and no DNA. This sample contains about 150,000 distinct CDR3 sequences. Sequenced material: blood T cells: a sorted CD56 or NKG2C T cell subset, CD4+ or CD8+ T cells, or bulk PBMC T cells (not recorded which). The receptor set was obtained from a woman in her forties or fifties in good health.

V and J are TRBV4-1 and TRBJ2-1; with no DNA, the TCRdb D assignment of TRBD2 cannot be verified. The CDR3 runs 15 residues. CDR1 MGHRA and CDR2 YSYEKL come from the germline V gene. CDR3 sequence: CASSQLALSYNEQFF.

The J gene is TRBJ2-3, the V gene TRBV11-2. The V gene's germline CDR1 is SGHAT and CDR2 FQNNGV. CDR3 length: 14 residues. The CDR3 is CASSLITSTDTQYF.

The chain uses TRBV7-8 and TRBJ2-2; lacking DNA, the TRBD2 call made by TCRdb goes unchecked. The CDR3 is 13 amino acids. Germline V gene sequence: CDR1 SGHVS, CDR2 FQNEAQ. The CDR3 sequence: CASSEEGRGELFF.

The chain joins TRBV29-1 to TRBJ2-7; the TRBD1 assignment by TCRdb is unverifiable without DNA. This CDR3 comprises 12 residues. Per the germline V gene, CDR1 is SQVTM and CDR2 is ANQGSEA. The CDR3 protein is CSVRTGIGEQYF.

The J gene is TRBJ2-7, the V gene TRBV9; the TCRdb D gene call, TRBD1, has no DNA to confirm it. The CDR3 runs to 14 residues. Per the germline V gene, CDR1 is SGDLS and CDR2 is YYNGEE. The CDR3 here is CASSVGGLGGEQYF.